This T cell receptor (beta chain) was obtained from a study of T cells in Graves' hyperthyroidism and ophthalmopathy. Background on the study: Once the initial diagnosis was made, peripheral blood was obtained before any treatment.

This clonotype was counted between two and nine times. Newly diagnosed patients aged 18 to 65 had hyperthyroidism of under 2 months' duration. Lactation, pregnancy, other autoimmune disease or uncontrolled infection excluded patients. The CDR3 regions of TCR beta were amplified from RNA transcripts. A first-round RT-PCR of the TCR CDR3 used the HTBI primer set. A single record per CDR3 protein comes from TCRdb applying MiXCR to the multiplex PCR reads. The sample yields about 300,000 distinct CDR3 sequences, roughly 13% seen once. Material for sequencing was blood. The receptor was isolated from a woman aged 40 to 50 with Graves' hyperthyroidism.

CDR3 amino acids: CSAEQGVNYGYTF. CDR3 nucleotides: TGCAGTGCTGAACAGGGTGTGAACTATGGCTACACCTTC. This chain connects TRBV20-1 to TRBJ1-2; perhaps TRBD1 as D (6 bases). Trimming took off 5 bases at V and 2 bases at J, with 12 bases between the two ends. The CDR3 is 13 amino acids. The germline CDR1 and CDR2 sequences are DFQATT and SNEGSKA (reference sequence).